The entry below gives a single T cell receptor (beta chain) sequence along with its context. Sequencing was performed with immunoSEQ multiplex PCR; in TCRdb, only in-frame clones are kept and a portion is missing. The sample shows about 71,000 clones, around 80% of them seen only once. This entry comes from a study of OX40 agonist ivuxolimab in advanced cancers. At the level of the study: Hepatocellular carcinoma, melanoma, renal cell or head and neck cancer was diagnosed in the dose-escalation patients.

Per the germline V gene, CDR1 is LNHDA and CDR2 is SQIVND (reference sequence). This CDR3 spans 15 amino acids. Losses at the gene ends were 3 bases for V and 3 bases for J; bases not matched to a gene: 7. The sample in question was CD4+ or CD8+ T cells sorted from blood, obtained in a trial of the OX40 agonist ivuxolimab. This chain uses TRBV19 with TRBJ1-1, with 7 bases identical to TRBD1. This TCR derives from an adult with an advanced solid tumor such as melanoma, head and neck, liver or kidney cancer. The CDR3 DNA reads TGTGCCAGTAGTATGGGGACCACAGGGGACACTGAAGCTTTCTTT. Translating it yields CASSMGTTGDTEAFF.